This entry lists 27 T cell receptor beta chains sequenced from one sample in a study of immune heterogeneity within non-small cell lung tumors. Per sample, 450 to 600 ng of bulk tumor genomic DNA was the template used. Multiple biopsies spaced far apart were taken from each primary tumor during surgery. Each patient presented with untreated, newly diagnosed non-small cell lung cancer and received curative surgery. CDR3 of TCR beta was amplified by multiplex PCR that used 32 V and 13 J primers. TCRdb redid the calling of the multiplex PCR reads with MiXCR, one entry per CDR3 protein. The sample has roughly 15,000 distinct CDR3 sequences, around 30% seen once. Sequencing was done on a sample of lung tumor tissue. The origin of the receptors is a woman aged 50 to 60 with non-small cell lung cancer.

The chain couples TRBV11-2 to TRBJ1-6; 7 nucleotides line up with TRBD1. Germline V gives CDR1 SGHAT, CDR2 FQNNGV. The V gene end was trimmed by 5 bases and the J gene end by 9 bases; junction bases not matched to a gene: 7. The CDR3 runs 14 residues. CDR3 protein: CASSPQGTFSPLHF. Written as DNA, the CDR3 is TGTGCCAGCAGCCCACAGGGGACCTTTTCACCCCTCCACTTT.

This clonotype is judged medium-sized. The J gene is TRBJ2-3, the V gene TRBV20-1; D is perhaps TRBD2 (6 bases). Looked up from germline, CDR1 is DFQATT and CDR2 is SNEGSKA (reference sequence). Trimming shortened V by 7 bases and J by 3 bases, and 11 bases separated the two germline ends. CDR3 length: 12 amino acids. The CDR3 is CSGGEGTDTQYF. The CDR3 DNA reads as TGCAGTGGCGGGGAAGGAACAGATACGCAGTATTTT.

This clonotype has a handful of counts. CDR3: CASSKMTRYGYTF. The CDR3 bases are TGTGCCAGCAGTAAAATGACTCGCTATGGCTACACCTTC. The chain is built from TRBV28 and TRBJ1-2; D not certain. Germline V gene data show CDR1 as MDHEN and CDR2 as SYDVKM. Trimming took off 5 bases at V and 4 bases at J, with 11 bases between the two ends. This CDR3 is built from 13 residues.

In this sample, this clonotype turned up many times. V is TRBV11-2 and J is TRBJ2-5; maybe TRBD2 (6 bases). This CDR3 has 13 residues. V gave up 8 bases and J gave up 5 bases, with 15 bases separating them. Germline V gene data show CDR1 as SGHAT and CDR2 as FQNNGV. The CDR3 loop is CASVSRERETQYF. In DNA form, the CDR3 reads TGTGCCAGCGTCAGTCGGGAGAGGGAGACCCAGTACTTC. Variable domain in full (rest from reference TRBV11-2 and TRBJ2-5): EAGVAQSPRYKIIEKRQSVAFWCNPISGHATLYWYQQILGQGPKLLIQFQNNGVVDDSQLPKDRFSAERLKGVDSTLKIQPAKLEDSAVYLCASVSRERETQYFGPGTRLLVL.

This clonotype was picked up many times. The chain employs TRBV2 and TRBJ2-1; no reliable D call. Germline assignment: CDR1 SNHLY and CDR2 FYNNEI. V was pared by 2 bases and J by 5 bases, with 7 bases between. The CDR3 sequence is 13 residues long. In DNA form, the CDR3 reads TGTGCCAGCAGTGAATACAGAAACAATGAGCAGTTCTTC. Its protein is CASSEYRNNEQFF.

Worth noting for this clonotype: Relative to the germline gene, one junction end is altered; a read error may explain this. The chain combines TRBV18 with TRBJ1-4; TRBD1 is a possible D gene (6 bases). The CDR3 is 16 amino acids. CDR1 and CDR2 from the germline V gene are KGHSH and LQKENI. In DNA, the CDR3 is TGTGACAGCTCACCACTACAGGGAGGGGATGATGAAAAACTGTTTTTT. It encodes CDSSPLQGGDDEKLFF.

By sample fraction, this clonotype is medium-sized. The chain uses TRBV7-8 and TRBJ2-7, with TRBD2 identical over 11 bases. Germline CDR1 is SGHVS and CDR2 is FQNEAQ. This CDR3 spans 15 amino acids. After removal of 5 bases from V and 6 bases from J, the junction contained 9 bases not matched to a gene. CDR3 sequence reads: CASSIVSGRAGEQYF. In nucleotides, the CDR3 is TGTGCCAGCAGCATAGTTAGCGGGAGGGCCGGCGAGCAGTACTTC.

This clonotype was seen at least ten times. The chain is built from TRBV5-1 and TRBJ1-2, with D perhaps TRBD1 (6 bases). This CDR3 spans 16 amino acids. From germline, CDR1 is SGHRS and CDR2 YFSETQ. The V end lost 5 bases, the J end lost 4 bases, and 21 bases lay between the germline ends. The CDR3 loop reads CASRTDQGLGGYGYTF. The CDR3 DNA reads as TGCGCCAGCAGAACCGACCAGGGGCTAGGGGGCTATGGCTACACCTTC. Complete variable domain (other parts from reference TRBV5-1 and TRBJ1-2): KAGVTQTPRYLIKTRGQQVTLSCSPISGHRSVSWYQQTPGQGLQFLFEYFSETQRNKGNFPGRFSGRQFSNSRSEMNVSTLELGDSALYLCASRTDQGLGGYGYTFGSGTRLTVV.

This clonotype was detected many times. The genes are TRBV5-1 and TRBJ2-7; TRBD2 is a possible D gene (5 bases). The V and J ends lost 4 bases and 1 base respectively, with 12 bases between them. Germline CDR1 is SGHRS and CDR2 is YFSETQ. The CDR3 is 14 residues long. CDR3 in amino acids: CASSPEVSSYEQYF. The CDR3 DNA is TGCGCCAGCAGCCCGGAGGTTAGTTCCTACGAGCAGTACTTC.

This clonotype has just one count. Germline is not matched at one junction end, which may reflect a read error. CDR3 region: CASSQDPLGGSYNDQFF. In nucleotides, the CDR3 is TGCGCCAGCAGCCAAGATCCCCTCGGGGGGTCCTACAATGATCAGTTCTTC. The chain couples TRBV4-1 to TRBJ2-1, with 7 bases identical to TRBD2. The CDR3 runs 17 residues. Germline values: CDR1 MGHRA, CDR2 YSYEKL.

This clonotype was seen more than once but under ten times. This chain links TRBV20-1 with TRBJ1-5, with 12 positions matching TRBD1. The CDR3 is 15 amino acids. V gave up 4 bases and J gave up 7 bases; unmatched junction bases: 8. Germline V gene sequence: CDR1 DFQATT, CDR2 SNEGSKA (reference sequence). The CDR3 DNA sequence: TGCAGTGCTAAAACCGGGACAGGGGGCGGACAGCCCCAGCATTTT. Translated, it gives CSAKTGTGGGQPQHF.

This clonotype was observed at least ten times. This sequence joins TRBV30 and TRBJ2-7, with 9 bases matching TRBD1. Germline values: CDR1 GTSNPN, CDR2 SVGIG (reference sequence). This CDR3 comprises 13 residues. V was clipped by 3 bases and J by 6 bases; unmatched bases: 6. The CDR3 nucleotides are TGTGCCTGGAGGACGGGACAGGGTGGCGAGCAGTACTTC. It specifies CAWRTGQGGEQYF.

This clonotype was detected only a few times. V and J are TRBV20-1 and TRBJ2-1; D assignment may be TRBD1 or TRBD2 (7 bases each). V shed 6 bases and J shed 5 bases, with 23 bases lying between them. Looked up from germline, CDR1 is DFQATT and CDR2 is SNEGSKA (reference sequence). The CDR3 sequence is 16 residues long. The CDR3 protein is CSALGAGGGVDNEQFF. The CDR3 DNA is TGCAGTGCCCTAGGGGCAGGGGGGGGGGTAGACAATGAGCAGTTCTTC.

This clonotype has only a few counts. A much larger clonotype is one base distant, so this may be a read error. This rearrangement joins TRBV7-9 to TRBJ1-6, with a possible D match to TRBD1 (6 bases). V lost 8 bases and J lost 6, with 14 bases in between. The germline V gene has CDR1 SEHNR and CDR2 FQNEAQ (reference sequence). CDR3 length: 14 amino acids. The CDR3 DNA sequence: TGTGCCAGCCGGACAGAGGGCGTTAATTCACCCCTCCACTTT. Translated, it gives CASRTEGVNSPLHF.

The chain recombines TRBV5-4 with TRBJ1-1, with a tentative D call TRBD1 (6 bases). The CDR3 is made up of 13 amino acids. Trimming left V 3 bases short and J 11 bases short, with 17 bases between. Germline V gene lookup returns CDR1 SGHNT and CDR2 YYREEE (reference sequence). CDR3: CASSSSAYRDAFF. The DNA for the CDR3 is TGTGCCAGCAGCTCCTCGGCCTACAGGGATGCTTTCTTT.

A word on this clonotype: Given a much more abundant clone one base away, this may be a read error. The chain employs TRBV6-1 and TRBJ1-1; D might be TRBD1 (6 bases). The V end was cut by 2 bases, the J end by 12 bases, with 22 bases between. Germline values: CDR1 MNHNS, CDR2 SASEGT. The CDR3 totals 15 residues. Here the CDR3 reads CASSELGHGAVRPFF. The CDR3, as DNA: TGTGCCAGCAGTGAACTGGGACATGGGGCCGTACGTCCTTTCTTT.

By share, this clonotype counts as medium-sized (0.01 to 0.1%). The chain joins TRBV19 to TRBJ2-7; 8 nucleotides agree with TRBD1. Unmatched junction bases numbered 10, after V lost 0 bases and J lost 6 bases. The germline V gene has CDR1 LNHDA and CDR2 SQIVND (reference sequence). This CDR3 is built from 16 residues. In DNA, the CDR3 is TGTGCCAGTAGTATAGAAGGACAGGGCAAAGCCGGCGAGCAGTACTTC. Translation gives CASSIEGQGKAGEQYF.

Only a few counts were recorded for this clonotype. The chain uses TRBV9 and TRBJ2-3; D unresolved. Germline V lookup: CDR1 SGDLS, CDR2 YYNGEE. The length of the CDR3 is 16 residues. V lost 4 bases, J lost 1 base, and 16 bases lay in between. Written as DNA, the CDR3 is TGTGCCAGCAGCTCGAGGACGGCCATAGGCACAGATACGCAGTATTTT. It specifies CASSSRTAIGTDTQYF.

The chain couples TRBV3-1 to TRBJ2-1; D gene ambiguous. CDR1 is LGHDT and CDR2 is YNNKEL in the germline V gene (reference sequence). The CDR3 is 15 amino acids. V lost 3 bases and J 7 bases, leaving 16 bases between the germline ends. The CDR3 sequence: CASSHQPGVGNEQFF. The CDR3 region has the DNA TGTGCCAGCAGCCACCAGCCAGGAGTAGGGAATGAGCAGTTCTTC.

This clonotype was picked up many times. The rearrangement joins TRBV20-1 to TRBJ2-7; D gene uncertain. Germline assignment: CDR1 DFQATT and CDR2 SNEGSKA (reference sequence). Trimming cost V 3 bases and J 5 bases, with 17 bases left between them. This CDR3 is built from 14 residues. CDR3 loop: CSASPAGRADEQYF. In DNA form, the CDR3 reads TGCAGTGCTAGTCCGGCAGGCCGGGCGGACGAGCAGTACTTC.

This clonotype was seen many times. The rearrangement joins TRBV4-1 to TRBJ2-7; a weak D match, TRBD2 (6 bases). The length of the CDR3 is 15 residues. Germline V CDR1 and CDR2: MGHRA, YSYEKL. The ends were cut back, 3 bases at V and 3 bases at J, with 15 bases in the middle. The chain's CDR3 is CASSHPGTGDYEQYF. The CDR3 DNA follows: TGCGCCAGCAGCCACCCCGGGACGGGGGACTACGAGCAGTACTTC.

This clonotype was seen at least ten times. The V and J genes are TRBV6-1 and TRBJ2-5, with D possibly being TRBD2 (5 bases). The V end was cut by 7 bases, the J end by 5 bases, with 14 bases between. The CDR3 sequence is 13 residues long. Germline CDR1 MNHNS, CDR2 SASEGT. For the CDR3, the DNA is TGTGCCAGCACTAGTTTGAGGGCGGAGACCCAGTACTTC. Amino acid sequence: CASTSLRAETQYF.

The chain is built from TRBV4-1 and TRBJ2-7; possibly TRBD1 or TRBD2 for D (5 bases each). Germline CDR1 and CDR2: MGHRA and YSYEKL. CDR3 length: 20 residues. V lost 2 bases and J lost 3, with 29 bases in between. CDR3 sequence reads: CASSQLPITSGTIIFYEQYF. CDR3 bases: TGCGCCAGCAGCCAACTTCCTATCACTTCGGGGACGATTATATTCTACGAGCAGTACTTC.

The chain couples TRBV5-1 to TRBJ2-6; D possibly matches TRBD1 or TRBD2 (7 bases each). CDR3 size: 17 residues. CDR1 and CDR2 (germline): SGHRS, YFSETQ. Trimming removed 0 bases at V and 4 bases at J, with 14 bases between. This CDR3 reads CASSLGAGGAGANVLTF. Written as DNA, the CDR3 is TGCGCCAGCAGCTTGGGGGCAGGGGGGGCAGGGGCCAACGTCCTGACTTTC.

The rearrangement links TRBV5-1 to TRBJ1-4; tentative D call: TRBD1 (5 bases). The CDR3 length is 14 residues. Germline V CDR1 and CDR2: SGHRS, YFSETQ. V was trimmed by 4 bases and J by 3 bases, leaving 10 bases between them. CDR3 bases: TGCGCCAGCAGCCGGGGGGGGTCTAATGAAAAACTGTTTTTT. Amino acid sequence: CASSRGGSNEKLFF.

This clonotype was counted many times. The chain recombines TRBV18 with TRBJ1-2, with unresolved D. CDR3 size: 15 residues. V was shortened by 5 bases and J by 4 bases, with 17 bases between the two germline ends. The germline gives CDR1 KGHSH, CDR2 LQKENI. Here the CDR3 reads CASSSGRKRSYGYTF. CDR3 sequence (DNA): TGTGCCAGCTCATCCGGACGGAAAAGGTCCTATGGCTACACCTTC.

Comments on this clonotype: A single base separates this from a much larger clone, so it may be a read error. J is TRBJ2-2 and V is TRBV7-3; D remains ambiguous. This CDR3 spans 17 amino acids. Trimming took 6 bases from V and 0 from J, leaving 17 bases between them. Germline CDR1 SGHTA, CDR2 FQGTGA. Here the CDR3 DNA reads TGTGCCAGCAGACCATCGTACGTATCTACGAACACCGGGGAGCTGTTTTTT. Translating it yields CASRPSYVSTNTGELFF.